These 21 T cell receptor beta chains originate from one sample sequenced in a study of shared clonotypes between healthy human individuals. TCRdb's table, derived via immunoSEQ multiplex PCR, lists solely in-frame clones and lacks some. This table has about 2.3 million clones, about nine tenths appearing once. Material for sequencing was naive CD4+ T cells from PBMCs. Subset indicated: CD45RA+ positively selected. These receptors were obtained from a man aged 18 to 30 in good health. Some clones in this sample may be carry-over from other donors' samples.

This chain connects TRBV27 to TRBJ2-5, with D perhaps matching TRBD2 (5 bases). This CDR3 comprises 18 residues. Between the trimmed V and J ends, which lost 6 bases and 5 bases, there was a span of 28 bases. Germline V CDR1 and CDR2: MNHEY, SMNVEV (reference sequence). Here the CDR3 DNA reads TGTGCCAGCAGCAACCGGCCGAAGGGTCCCTCCGGCGGGGAGACCCAGTACTTC. Its protein is CASSNRPKGPSGGETQYF.

This clone was picked up one time. The chain uses TRBV7-9 and TRBJ2-7; D gene ambiguous. V was pared by 1 base and J by 1 base, with 8 bases between. Germline V gene lookup returns CDR1 SEHNR and CDR2 FQNEAQ (reference sequence). The CDR3 is made up of 14 amino acids. The DNA of the CDR3 is TGTGCCAGCAGCTTAGAGAGGATTTCCTACGAGCAGTACTTC. It yields the protein CASSLERISYEQYF.

The V and J genes are TRBV5-1 and TRBJ1-4, with D maybe TRBD1 (6 bases). Trimming removed 4 bases at V and 7 bases at J, with 17 bases between. The germline V gene has CDR1 SGHRS and CDR2 YFSETQ. The CDR3 covers 15 residues. CDR3 nucleotides: TGCGCCAGCAGCGGCCCGACAGGCATCGGTGAAAAACTGTTTTTT. Its protein product is CASSGPTGIGEKLFF.

CDR3 sequence reads: CASSLYLSMDYEQYF. In DNA, the CDR3 is TGTGCCAGCAGCTTGTATTTAAGTATGGACTACGAGCAGTACTTC. This chain links TRBV5-4 with TRBJ2-7; no clear D. Looked up from germline, CDR1 is SGHNT and CDR2 is YYREEE (reference sequence). CDR3 length: 15 amino acids. Trimming stripped 1 base from V and 3 bases from J, with 14 bases between.

J is TRBJ1-1 and V is TRBV5-1; no clear D gene. The CDR3 extends over 15 amino acids. The V end was cut by 2 bases, the J end by 0 bases, with 11 bases between. Germline CDR1 is SGHRS and CDR2 is YFSETQ. The CDR3 sequence: CASSFGQTLNTEAFF. The CDR3 coding sequence is TGCGCCAGCAGCTTTGGGCAGACCTTGAACACTGAAGCTTTCTTT.

This chain connects TRBV2 to TRBJ1-2, with 9 bases lining up with TRBD1. Per the germline V gene, CDR1 is SNHLY and CDR2 is FYNNEI. CDR3 length: 14 amino acids. The V segment lost 7 bases and the J segment 9 bases; nucleotides outside the gene matches: 12. As DNA, the CDR3 is TGTGCCAGCACCAAGGACAGGGGAAGTAGTAGCTACACCTTC. This encodes CASTKDRGSSSYTF.

The sample holds a few counts of this clone. The V and J genes are TRBV7-3 and TRBJ1-3; D perhaps matches TRBD1 (5 bases). The CDR3 contains 14 residues. CDR1 and CDR2 (germline): SGHTA, FQGTGA. With 2 bases removed from V and 2 bases from J, the gap between germline ends came to 7 bases. The CDR3 reads CASSLGQPGNTIYF. The CDR3 DNA reads as TGTGCCAGCAGCTTAGGACAACCTGGAAACACCATATATTTT.

The chain has TRBV29-1 and TRBJ1-4; 7 positions match TRBD1. CDR1 and CDR2 (germline): SQVTM, ANQGSEA. The CDR3 is 13 amino acids. V gave up 7 bases and J gave up 3 bases; unmatched junction bases: 5. CDR3 nucleotide sequence: TGCAGCGCCTCCGGGACAGCTAATGAAAAACTGTTTTTT. It specifies CSASGTANEKLFF.

A note on this clone: Other DNA sequences from this sample encode an identical CDR3 as well. This rearrangement joins TRBV5-1 to TRBJ2-5; D call uncertain. Germline CDR1 and CDR2: SGHRS and YFSETQ. V lost 0 bases to trimming and J lost 1 base, with 7 bases between them. The CDR3 runs to 14 residues. The CDR3 spells CASSLVGSQETQYF. The CDR3 DNA sequence: TGCGCCAGCAGCTTGGTTGGAAGCCAAGAGACCCAGTACTTC.

A note on this clone: Within the sample, other DNA sequences also encode this same CDR3. The chain carries TRBV18 and TRBJ1-1, with 7 nucleotides matching TRBD1. The V gene end was trimmed by 3 bases and the J gene end by 3 bases; junction bases not matched to a gene: 1. CDR1 and CDR2 (germline): KGHSH, LQKENI. The CDR3 runs 13 residues. The CDR3 DNA reads as TGTGCCAGCTCACCTCAGGGGGACACTGAAGCTTTCTTT. Residues: CASSPQGDTEAFF.

This chain links TRBV6-5 with TRBJ2-5; possibly TRBD1 for D (6 bases). The J call is uncertain, as TRBJ2-7 better fits the DNA end. The germline CDR1 and CDR2 sequences are MNHEY and SVGAGI. This CDR3 has 15 amino acids. CDR3 sequence: CASSYSNRALHEQYF. In DNA, the CDR3 is TGTGCCAGCAGTTACTCGAACAGGGCACTCCACGAGCAGTACTTC.

The chain employs TRBV29-1 and TRBJ2-7; D gene uncertain. The CDR3 is made up of 14 amino acids. CDR1 and CDR2 (germline): SQVTM, ANQGSEA. Trimming removed 7 bases from V and 0 bases from J, with 16 bases in between. This CDR3 is CSAGPIGSSYEQYF. The DNA of the CDR3 is TGCAGCGCTGGGCCTATAGGAAGCTCCTACGAGCAGTACTTC.

The CDR3 spells CASSRGVAVGAEQFF. DNA for the CDR3: TGTGCCAGCAGCCGTGGGGTAGCGGTGGGCGCTGAGCAGTTCTTC. The rearrangement joins TRBV14 to TRBJ2-1, with a tentative D call TRBD2 (6 bases). The CDR3 loop spans 15 amino acids. V gave up 4 bases and J gave up 9 bases, with 19 bases separating them. Germline V gene sequence: CDR1 SGHDN, CDR2 FVKESK. Based on the CDR3 plus reference TRBV14 and TRBJ2-1, the full variable domain is EAGVTQFPSHSVIEKGQTVTLRCDPISGHDNLYWYRRVMGKEIKFLLHFVKESKQDESGMPNNRFLAERTGGTYSTLKVQPAELEDSGVYFCASSRGVAVGAEQFFGPGTRLTVL.

For this clone: Other DNA sequences of this sample code for an identical CDR3. V gene TRBV5-1 combines with J gene TRBJ2-5; D possibly corresponds to TRBD2 (6 bases). CDR3 length equals 14 residues. With 2 bases removed from V and 4 bases from J, the gap between germline ends came to 12 bases. Germline V gives CDR1 SGHRS, CDR2 YFSETQ. In DNA form, the CDR3 reads TGCGCCAGCAGCTTAGGACGGGAGCGAGAGACCCAGTACTTC. Amino acid sequence: CASSLGRERETQYF.

The chain is built from TRBV28 and TRBJ1-1, with D unresolved. The germline V and J ends were trimmed by 2 bases and 12 bases, with 13 bases remaining between them. The CDR3 contains 12 residues. CDR1 and CDR2 (germline): MDHEN, SYDVKM. CDR3 coding DNA: TGTGCCAGCAGTTTACCGCCTACGGAAACTTTCTTT. Its translation: CASSLPPTETFF.

J is TRBJ1-3 and V is TRBV2; D is uncertain. The CDR3 has 14 residues. The germline V gene has CDR1 SNHLY and CDR2 FYNNEI. The germline V and J ends were trimmed by 2 bases and 5 bases, with 10 bases remaining between them. The CDR3 reads CASSELGARNTIYF. The DNA of the CDR3 is TGTGCCAGCAGTGAATTGGGAGCCAGAAACACCATATATTTT. The full variable domain, rest sourced from reference TRBV2 and TRBJ1-3, is EPEVTQTPSHQVTQMGQEVILRCVPISNHLYFYWYRQILGQKVEFLVSFYNNEISEKSEIFDDQFSVERPDGSNFTLKIRSTKLEDSAMYFCASSELGARNTIYFGEGSWLTVV.

Worth noting for this clone: Different DNA sequences within this sample yield the same CDR3. J is TRBJ2-3 and V is TRBV7-2, with D perhaps TRBD1 or TRBD2 (6 bases each). Germline V gives CDR1 SGHTA, CDR2 FQGNSA. CDR3 length: 15 residues. V shed 1 base and J shed 3 bases, with 11 bases lying between them. As DNA, the CDR3 is TGTGCCAGCAGCTTAGTCAGGGGAGGAACAGATACGCAGTATTTT. Translating gives CASSLVRGGTDTQYF.

There are a few counts of this clone. This specimen includes other DNA sequences encoding the same CDR3. The CDR3 region has the DNA TGTGCCAGCAGCCTAGTCGGAGGCGAGCAGTACTTC. Its protein product is CASSLVGGEQYF. The chain couples TRBV28 to TRBJ2-7; D may be TRBD2 (5 bases). The CDR3 consists of 12 residues. The V gene's germline CDR1 is MDHEN and CDR2 SYDVKM. V was trimmed by 6 bases and J by 6 bases, leaving 12 bases between them.

The chain employs TRBV2 and TRBJ1-2, with a tentative D call TRBD1 (5 bases). Trimming removed 9 bases at V and 4 bases at J, with 18 bases between. The CDR3 has 14 amino acids. Per the germline V gene, CDR1 is SNHLY and CDR2 is FYNNEI. CDR3 region: CASGSGPGGYGYTF. The CDR3 bases are TGTGCCAGTGGCAGTGGGCCCGGGGGCTATGGCTACACCTTC.

As to this clone: The sample has other DNA sequences that encode this CDR3 too. The genes are TRBV6-5 and TRBJ1-2, with D possibly matching TRBD1 (5 bases). The CDR3 runs to 14 residues. Per germline, CDR1 MNHEY and CDR2 SVGAGI. V was cut by 2 bases and J by 2 bases, with 9 bases left in between. The CDR3 region is CASSYRRENYGYTF. The CDR3 nucleotides read TGTGCCAGCAGTTACCGCAGGGAAAACTATGGCTACACCTTC.

V usage is TRBV4-2 and J usage is TRBJ2-7, with TRBD1 identical over 8 bases. V trimming: 0 bases; J trimming: 5 bases; junction bases outside the gene matches: 12. The CDR3 length is 17 residues. CDR1 is LGHNA and CDR2 is YNFKEQ in the germline V gene. The CDR3 region is CASSQERRQGIGDEQYF. The CDR3 DNA reads TGTGCCAGCAGCCAAGAGCGTAGACAGGGGATAGGCGACGAGCAGTACTTC.